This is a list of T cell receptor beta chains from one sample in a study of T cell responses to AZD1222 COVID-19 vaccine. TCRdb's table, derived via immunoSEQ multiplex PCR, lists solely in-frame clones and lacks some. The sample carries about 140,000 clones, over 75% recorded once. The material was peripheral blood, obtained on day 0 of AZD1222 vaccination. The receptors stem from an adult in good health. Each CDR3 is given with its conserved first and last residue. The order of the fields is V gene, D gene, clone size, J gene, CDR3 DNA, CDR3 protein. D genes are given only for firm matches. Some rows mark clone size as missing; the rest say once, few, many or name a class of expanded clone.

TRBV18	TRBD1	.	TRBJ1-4	TGTGCCAGCTCCCCCGGGACAGGGAAGGAAAAACTGTTTTTT	CASSPGTGKEKLFF
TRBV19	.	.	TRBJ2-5	TGTGCCAGTAGTATGGTCCAGGGCCAGACCCAGTACTTC	CASSMVQGQTQYF
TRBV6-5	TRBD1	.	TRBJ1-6	TGTGCCAGCAGCCTTCTGACAGGGAGTAATTCACCCCTCCACTTT	CASSLLTGSNSPLHF
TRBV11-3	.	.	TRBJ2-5	TGTGCCAGCAGCCCTGGTGGAGGGGAGGAGACCCAGTACTTC	CASSPGGGEETQYF
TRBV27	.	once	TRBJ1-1	TGTGCCAGCAGTTACGCCCTTTACACTGAAGCTTTCTTT	CASSYALYTEAFF
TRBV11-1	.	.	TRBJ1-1	TGTGCCAGCAGCTTAGGGGCCCCCACTGAAGCTTTCTTT	CASSLGAPTEAFF
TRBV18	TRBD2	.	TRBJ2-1	TGTGCCAGCTCGTCAAGTCTAGCGGGGGACCCAGGGGAGCAGTTCTTC	CASSSSLAGDPGEQFF
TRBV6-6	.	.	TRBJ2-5	TGTGCCAGCCGAACTGGGGGCGCTTCAGGAGAGACCCAGTACTTC	CASRTGGASGETQYF
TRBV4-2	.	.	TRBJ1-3	TGTGCCAGCAGCCAAGGAGGGCCAGAACCTGGAAACACCATATATTTT	CASSQGGPEPGNTIYF
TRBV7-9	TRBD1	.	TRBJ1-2	TGTGCCAGCAGCTTATTGAACAGGGGGAATGGCTACACCTTC	CASSLLNRGNGYTF
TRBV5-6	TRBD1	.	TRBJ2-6	TGTGCCAGTAGTGCTTCAAGGACAGGTCGGACTGGGGCCAACGTCCTGACTTTC	CASSASRTGRTGANVLTF
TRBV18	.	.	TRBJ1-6	TGTGCCAGCGCTGACCAGAATTCACCCCTCCACTTT	CASADQNSPLHF
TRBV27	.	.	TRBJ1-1	TGTGCCAGCAGTTTAAGGCCGTTGAACACTGAAGCTTTCTTT	CASSLRPLNTEAFF
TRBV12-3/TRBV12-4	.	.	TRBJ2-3	TGTGCCAGCAGTAAGCGGAGCACAGATACGCAGTATTTT	CASSKRSTDTQYF
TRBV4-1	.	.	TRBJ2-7	TGCGCCAGCAGCCGTCATGGGGGAACCTACGAGCAGTACTTC	CASSRHGGTYEQYF
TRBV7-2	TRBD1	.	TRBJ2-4	TGTGCCAGCAGCTCCAGCAGGACAGGGGCCAAAAACATTCAGTACTTC	CASSSSRTGAKNIQYF
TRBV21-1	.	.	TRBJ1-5	TGTGCCAGCAGCAAATGCCCCCTGGCCAGCCGATCCAATCAGCCCCAGCATTTT	CASSKCPLASRSNQPQHF
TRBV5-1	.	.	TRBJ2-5	TGCGCCAGCAGCCTGCCAGGGAAAGAGACCCAGTACTTC	CASSLPGKETQYF
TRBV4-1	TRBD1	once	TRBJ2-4	TGCGCCAGCAGCCAAGGGACAGGGGTGAGCATTCAGTACTTC	CASSQGTGVSIQYF
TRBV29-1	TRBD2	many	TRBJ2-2	TGCAGCGTCAAGCGGGGGGGAAACACCGGGGAGCTGTTTTTT	CSVKRGGNTGELFF
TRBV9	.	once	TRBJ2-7	TGTGCCAGCAGCGTAGAAGGGACTCGCACCTACGAGCAGTACTTC	CASSVEGTRTYEQYF
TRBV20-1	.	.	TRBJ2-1	TGCAGTGCTAGTGGAGGGAGATACAATGAGCAGTTCTTC	CSASGGRYNEQFF
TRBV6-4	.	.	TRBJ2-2	TGTGCCAGCAGTGACCGGAGCACCGGGGAGCTGTTTTTT	CASSDRSTGELFF
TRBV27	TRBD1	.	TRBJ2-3	TGTGCCAGCCGTTCCAGGGGGAAGACAGATACGCAGTATTTT	CASRSRGKTDTQYF
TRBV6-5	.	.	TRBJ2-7	TGTGCCAGCAGTTACTTTGCGCAGGGAGTGTACGAGCAGTACTTC	CASSYFAQGVYEQYF
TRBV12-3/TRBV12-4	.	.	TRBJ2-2	TGTGCCAGCAGAAGGACGAACACCGGGGAGCTGTTTTTT	CASRRTNTGELFF
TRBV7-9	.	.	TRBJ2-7	TGTGCCAGCAGCTTAGGGACAGAACAGTACTTC	CASSLGTEQYF
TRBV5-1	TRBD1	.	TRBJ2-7	TGCGCCAGCAGTGGGACAGGTTCCTACGAGCAGTACTTC	CASSGTGSYEQYF
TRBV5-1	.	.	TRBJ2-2	TGCGCCAGCAGCTTAAGGTACAGCGGCTATAACACCGGGGAGCTGTTTTTT	CASSLRYSGYNTGELFF
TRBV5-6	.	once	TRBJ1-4	TGTGCCAGCAGCTTGGGTTTTTCGCAGGGATCCCGTGAAAAACTGTTTTTT	CASSLGFSQGSREKLFF
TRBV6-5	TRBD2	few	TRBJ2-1	TGTGCCAGCAGTTACGTCCCGAGCGGGGGCTACAATGAGCAGTTCTTC	CASSYVPSGGYNEQFF
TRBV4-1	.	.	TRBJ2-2	TGCGCCAGCAGCCAGTTAGACAGCACCGGGGAGCTGTTTTTT	CASSQLDSTGELFF
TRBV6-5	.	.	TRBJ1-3	TGTGCCAGCAGAGATATACGGGGCTCCGGGACCATATATTTT	CASRDIRGSGTIYF
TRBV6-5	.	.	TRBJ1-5	TGTGCCAGCAGTTACTCGAATACTGCCACCCAGCCCCAGCATTTT	CASSYSNTATQPQHF
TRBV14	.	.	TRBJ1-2	TGTGCCAGCAGCCCGGGACAAAAGTATGGCTACACCTTC	CASSPGQKYGYTF
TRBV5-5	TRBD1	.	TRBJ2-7	TGTGCCAGCAGCCGAGGGCACAGGGGGGCTACCTACGAGCAGTACTTC	CASSRGHRGATYEQYF
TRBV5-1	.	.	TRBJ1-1	TGCGCCAGCAGCTTGGTGGCAGGGCGAGGGGGTGAAGCTTTCTTT	CASSLVAGRGGEAFF
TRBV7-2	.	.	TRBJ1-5	TGTGCCAGCAGGGTTAAATTCCCCTCCGAATGGATACAGCCCCAGCATTTT	CASRVKFPSEWIQPQHF
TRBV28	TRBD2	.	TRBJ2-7	TGTGCCAGCAACCCAGCAGGACTAGCGGTCTACGAGCAGTACTTC	CASNPAGLAVYEQYF
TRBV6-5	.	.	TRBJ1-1	TGTGCCAGCACGTTGGGAGCGGTCGTGACTGAAGCTTTCTTT	CASTLGAVVTEAFF
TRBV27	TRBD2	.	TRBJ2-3	TGTGCCAGCAGTGGGGGACTAGCGGAATCCACAGATACGCAGTATTTT	CASSGGLAESTDTQYF
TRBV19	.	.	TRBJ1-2	TGTGCCAGTGGCCAGGAGAACTATGGCTACACCTTC	CASGQENYGYTF
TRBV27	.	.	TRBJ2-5	TGTGCCAGCAGTTTATCAGGGGACCAAGAGACCCAGTACTTC	CASSLSGDQETQYF
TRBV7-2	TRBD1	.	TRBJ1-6	TGTGCCAGCAGCTTAGTTGGGACAGGGCTATTTTATAATTCACCCCTCCACTTT	CASSLVGTGLFYNSPLHF
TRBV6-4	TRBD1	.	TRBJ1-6	TGTGCCAGCAGTGACTCGAAAGAGGGGGCGCAGTCTTCACCCCTCCACTTT	CASSDSKEGAQSSPLHF
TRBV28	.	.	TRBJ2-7	TGTGCCAGCAGTTTGCTGGGGGAGCAGTACTTC	CASSLLGEQYF
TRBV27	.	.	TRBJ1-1	TGTGCCAGCAGTTTATTTAGGTCAGGGGACACTGAAGCTTTCTTT	CASSLFRSGDTEAFF
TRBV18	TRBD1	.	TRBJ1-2	TGTGCCAGCTCACCACTCCTGGTCTCGGACAGGGTAGACTATGGCTACACCTTC	CASSPLLVSDRVDYGYTF
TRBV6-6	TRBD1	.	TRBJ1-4	TGTGCCAGCGAAGCAGGGGGAGGAAAACTGTTTTTT	CASEAGGGKLFF
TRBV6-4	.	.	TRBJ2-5	TGTGCCAGCAGTGATGGGCGAGGGGAAGGAGAGACCCAGTACTTC	CASSDGRGEGETQYF
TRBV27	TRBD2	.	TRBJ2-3	TGTGCCAGCAGTCCCGGGACTAGCGTTTACACAGATACGCAGTATTTT	CASSPGTSVYTDTQYF
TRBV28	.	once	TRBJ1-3	TGTGCCAGCACCTCGCCCGAAAAGAGCTCTGGAAACACCATATATTTT	CASTSPEKSSGNTIYF
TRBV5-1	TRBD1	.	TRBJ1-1	TGCGCCAGCAGCCAAACAGGGGGGAACACTGAAGCTTTCTTT	CASSQTGGNTEAFF
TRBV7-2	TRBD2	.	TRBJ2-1	TGTGCCAGCAGCTTCCGACTAGCTGCAGTCAATGAGCAGTTCTTC	CASSFRLAAVNEQFF
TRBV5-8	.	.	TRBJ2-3	TGTGCCAGCAGCTGGCTGGGGCGAGCGACAGATACGCAGTATTTT	CASSWLGRATDTQYF
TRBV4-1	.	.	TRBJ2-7	TGCGCCAGCAGCCCCACACAGTTCTACGAGCAGTACTTC	CASSPTQFYEQYF
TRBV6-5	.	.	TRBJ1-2	TGTGCCAGCGGCGCAGGGACAGGCTACACCTTC	CASGAGTGYTF